This TCR beta chain was recovered during a study of blood T cell repertoires in COVID-19. Study at large: Sites in the United States, Italy and Spain provided acute and convalescent COVID-19 samples. T cells, B-cell-depleted T cells, or PBMCs provided the cDNA or gDNA that served as material.

This CDR3 has 13 residues. Trimming removed 5 bases at V and 8 bases at J, with 12 bases between. Germline assignment: CDR1 MDHEN and CDR2 SYDVKM. Source study methods: Researchers report that nucleated cell counts were estimated from reference gene primer amplification. TCRdb keeps only in-frame clones here, not all; method: immunoSEQ multiplex PCR. Clone size and the V and J calls come from that table; the DNA yielded D and trimming. The sample lists approximately 32,000 clones, just over 85% occurring once. The TCR comes from a human donor in a cohort sampled during active COVID-19. This chain connects TRBV28 to TRBJ1-4; D is possibly TRBD1 (5 bases). The material sequenced was peripheral blood. The CDR3 DNA follows: TGTGCCAGCAGTCAACAGGATCAGGAAAAACTGTTTTTT. Residues: CASSQQDQEKLFF.